The entry below describes one T cell receptor beta chain. The antigen is undetermined. The data originate from a study of long-term antiretroviral therapy in people with HIV. The wider study: The earliest samples predate the 2015 immediate-ART recommendation by about a decade.

immunoSEQ v3.0 was run at survey level. Measured with immunoSEQ multiplex PCR; TCRdb has only the in-frame clones, and not every one. The sample has about 20,000 clones, 90% seen once. General study points: Following ART, diversity rose but still fell short of transplant donor controls.

The germline V gene has CDR1 SGHRS and CDR2 YFSETQ. The CDR3 has 18 residues. V shed 4 bases and J 7 bases; nucleotides not matched to a gene: 22. The source is a woman in her twenties or thirties with HIV. The sample consisted of unsorted PBMCs, taken 4.2 to 4.5 years before starting antiretroviral therapy. The chain couples TRBV5-1 to TRBJ2-5, with 7 positions matching TRBD2. The CDR3 here is CASSPDLGTGGIYGTQYF. For the CDR3, the DNA is TGCGCCAGCAGCCCAGACCTCGGGACGGGAGGTATTTATGGGACCCAGTACTTC.